A selection of T cell receptor beta chains follows, all from one sample in a study of T cell changes during pregnancy in multiple sclerosis. Generated by immunoSEQ multiplex PCR, the TCRdb table keeps only in-frame clones and is missing some. The sample lists 130,000 or so clones, roughly 92% seen once, with less than 7.5% in the top ten. This specimen was peripheral blood, taken before pregnancy. All receptors come from a female donor with multiple sclerosis, enrolled in a pregnancy study. Both conserved end residues are part of each CDR3. The D gene is left open where the match is weak. The listing skips clone size in some rows; elsewhere it reads once, few, many or a size class.

v_call	j_call	d_call	clone_size	cdr3_nt	cdr3_aa
TRBV5-1	TRBJ2-3	TRBD2	.	TGCGCCAGCAGCCCCGGGAGGGGGATAAGCACAGATACGCAGTATTTT	CASSPGRGISTDTQYF
TRBV30	TRBJ1-1	TRBD1	.	TGTGCCTGGACTCCGGAACAGGGGGCTAGGAACACTGAAGCTTTCTTT	CAWTPEQGARNTEAFF
TRBV9	TRBJ1-3	TRBD1	.	TGTGCCAGCAGCGTAGGACAGGGGCCAAACACCATATATTTT	CASSVGQGPNTIYF
TRBV19	TRBJ1-4	.	.	.	CARGYSCEKLFF
TRBV5-4	TRBJ2-3	TRBD1	.	TGTGCCAGCAGCCCCTCGACAGGGTCAATCACAGATACGCAGTATTTT	CASSPSTGSITDTQYF
TRBV27	TRBJ2-6	.	.	TGTGCCAGCAGTTTCCTCGCTACTCATCCCTCTAGGGGGGGGCCGGGGGCCAACGTCCTGACTTTC	CASSFLATHPSRGGPGANVLTF
TRBV19	TRBJ1-2	TRBD1	.	TGTGCCAGTAGTATTGGACAGGAGACCTATGGCTACACCTTC	CASSIGQETYGYTF
TRBV6-1	TRBJ2-3	.	.	TGTGCCAGCAGTGCGGGCAGGGGTAGCACAGATACGCAGTATTTT	CASSAGRGSTDTQYF
TRBV15	TRBJ2-1	TRBD2	.	TGTGCCACCAGCAGAGAGCTAGCGGGAGTGTCCTACAATGAGCAGTTCTTC	CATSRELAGVSYNEQFF
TRBV28	TRBJ1-1	.	.	TGTGCCAGCACCGATCTGATCAAGCAAGAAGCTTTCTTT	CASTDLIKQEAFF
TRBV5-4	TRBJ1-2	.	.	TGTGCCAGCAGCTTTGGGCAGACCGACTATGGCTACACCTTC	CASSFGQTDYGYTF
TRBV7-3	TRBJ1-6	TRBD1	.	TGTGCCAGCAGCGCCGACAGGGACAATTCACCCCTCCACTTT	CASSADRDNSPLHF
TRBV5-1	TRBJ2-7	TRBD2	once	TGCGCCAGCAGCTTGAGGTCTAGCGGGAGGGCCTTGTCCTACGAGCAGTACTTC	CASSLRSSGRALSYEQYF
TRBV7-9	TRBJ2-3	.	.	TGTGCCAGCAGCTTAGATACTAGTACGGATACGCAGTATTTT	CASSLDTSTDTQYF
TRBV6-1	TRBJ1-1	TRBD1	.	TGTGCCAGCAGAGACAGGGCGAACACTGAAGCTTTCTTT	CASRDRANTEAFF
TRBV2	TRBJ2-5	.	.	TGTGCCAGTCGTAGCGGCACCCAGTACTTC	CASRSGTQYF
TRBV5-1	TRBJ2-2	TRBD1	.	TGCGCCAGCAGCTGGCCTGGACAGGAGAAGAACACCGGGGAGCTGTTTTTT	CASSWPGQEKNTGELFF
TRBV28	TRBJ1-3	.	.	TGTGCCAGCAATTTAGGGACTAGCTCTGGAAACACCATATATTTT	CASNLGTSSGNTIYF
TRBV6-6	TRBJ2-3	TRBD2	.	TGTGCCAGCCGGACCGCGGGAGGGTCCACAGATACGCAGTATTTT	CASRTAGGSTDTQYF
TRBV9	TRBJ1-1	TRBD1	.	TGTGCCAGCAGCCCGACAGGGGACACTGAAGCTTTCTTT	CASSPTGDTEAFF